The sequence of this T cell receptor beta chain was determined in a study of cytomegalovirus exposure and HLA in healthy donors. As for the study in general: Sequencing of 150 million to 200 million T cells in an earlier analysis found 120 million or so unique TCR beta sequences.

Findings and caveats of the study: Immune exposure was documented only through CMV serostatus.

Primers: 60 Vbeta forward and 13 Jbeta reverse. Clones were read by immunoSEQ multiplex PCR, and TCRdb kept only the in-frame ones, dropping some. The table lists around 70,000 clones. This CDR3 contains 14 residues. V lost 7 bases, J lost 5 bases, and 20 bases lay in between. Germline V lookup: CDR1 SQVTM, CDR2 ANQGSEA. In the case of this clone: The antigen is unknown.

The chain carries TRBV29-1 and TRBJ2-5; D possibly corresponds to TRBD2 (6 bases). Sequencing input: PBMCs. The clonotype was recovered from a woman under 40 in good health and CMV-seronegative. This CDR3 is CSAATSAGWETQYF. CDR3 coding DNA: TGCAGCGCCGCGACGTCGGCGGGATGGGAGACCCAGTACTTC.